These T cell receptor beta chains were read from a single sample in a study of shared clonotypes between healthy human individuals. Produced via immunoSEQ multiplex PCR; TCRdb's table is partial and in-frame only. The table lists approximately 2,000,000 clones, around 93% of them singletons, with under 2% in the top ten. The sequenced material came from naive CD8+ T cells from PBMCs. The receptors were gathered from a man younger than 35 in good health. Some clones in this sample may be carry-over from other donors' samples. Both conserved end residues are part of each CDR3. The D gene is left open where the match is weak. A row's size may be missing; if present it is once, few, many or a size class.

d_call clone_size j_call v_call cdr3_nt cdr3_aa
NA NA TRBJ2-5 TRBV4-3 TGCGCCAGCAGCTCACGCTATTGGGGGGACGGGGAGACCCAGTACTTC CASSSRYWGDGETQYF
NA NA TRBJ2-7 TRBV6-5 TGTGCCAGCAGTTACTCGGTCGGGCAGGCCACCTACGAGCAGTACTTC CASSYSVGQATYEQYF
NA NA TRBJ2-5 TRBV27 TGTGCCAGCAGCTCCAGAGTAGGTCACGAGACCCAGTACTTC CASSSRVGHETQYF
TRBD1 once TRBJ1-1 TRBV7-9 TGTGCCAGCAGCCTTGGGGGGCAGGGGGTCACTGAAGCTTTCTTT CASSLGGQGVTEAFF
NA NA TRBJ2-7 TRBV9 TGTGCCAGCAGTACCGGGCCTTCTCTCTACGAGCAGTACTTC CASSTGPSLYEQYF
NA once TRBJ1-5 TRBV21-1 TGTGCCAGCAGCCCCAAGACTACAGGGGTGACCAATCAGCCCCAGCATTTT CASSPKTTGVTNQPQHF
NA NA TRBJ2-7 TRBV7-9 TGTGCCAGCAGCGGCAGGGGCTACTCCTACGAGCAGTACTTC CASSGRGYSYEQYF
NA NA TRBJ2-7 TRBV28 TGTGCCAGCAGTTCCCCCCCAGCGGGCCGGAGGTACGAGCAGTACTTC CASSSPPAGRRYEQYF
NA NA TRBJ2-3 TRBV14 TGTGCCAGCAGTGGGGAACGCGGAGATACGCAGTATTTT CASSGERGDTQYF
TRBD1 NA TRBJ1-1 TRBV5-4 TGTGCCAGCAGCCGCTGGCAGGGGGGCCCTACCACTGAAGCTTTCTTT CASSRWQGGPTTEAFF
TRBD1 NA TRBJ2-7 TRBV5-1 TGCGCCAGCAGCTTGGTAGGGACAGGGGAATACGAGCAGTACTTC CASSLVGTGEYEQYF
NA NA TRBJ2-2 TRBV6-1 TGTGCCAGCAGTGAATGGGGCAGAAACACCGGGGAGCTGTTTTTT CASSEWGRNTGELFF
TRBD1 NA TRBJ1-3 TRBV7-9 TGTGCCAGCAAGCTTGACGCAGGGGGCCTCTTGGGCTCTGGAAACACCATATATTTT CASKLDAGGLLGSGNTIYF
NA NA TRBJ2-1 TRBV5-8 TGTGCCAGCAGCCTTGGGACGCCTGAGCAGTTCTTC CASSLGTPEQFF
NA NA TRBJ2-6 TRBV7-9 TGTGCCAGCAGCTCCCGGGGGGCCTCAGGGGGCTCTGGGGCCAACGTCCTGACTTTC CASSSRGASGGSGANVLTF
NA NA TRBJ1-5 TRBV7-8 TGTGCCAGCAGCTTAGCGTCCGGGTTGCGTCAGCCCCAGCATTTT CASSLASGLRQPQHF
TRBD2 NA TRBJ2-1 TRBV5-6 TGTGCCAGCAGCCCGGGACTAGCGGGAGTCAATGAGCAGTTCTTC CASSPGLAGVNEQFF
NA NA TRBJ1-1 TRBV19 TGTGCCAGTAGTATTAATCTTGGGTCCCTCGAAGTCTTCTTT CASSINLGSLEVFF
TRBD2 NA TRBJ2-3 TRBV7-3 TGTGCCAGCAGCCCCCCCCCAGGGACTAGCGGCGTCCCCACGCAGTATTTT CASSPPPGTSGVPTQYF
NA NA TRBJ2-3 TRBV4-1 TGCGCCAGCAGCCAAGATATAGTGTTACCAAGCACAGATACGCAGTATTTT CASSQDIVLPSTDTQYF
NA NA TRBJ2-1 TRBV6-1 TGTGCCAGCGGGGAGACGCGCTACAATGAGCAGTTCTTC CASGETRYNEQFF
TRBD2 NA TRBJ2-2 TRBV5-1 TGCGCCAGCAGCCCCGGACTAGCAAATGGTACCGGGGAGCTGTTTTTT CASSPGLANGTGELFF
TRBD2 NA TRBJ2-7 TRBV7-9 TGTGCCAGCAGCTCAGAACCAGCGGGAGGGGGCGAGCAGTACTTC CASSSEPAGGGEQYF
NA NA TRBJ1-2 TRBV9 TGTGCCAGCAGCGTCTCGGGGAATAACTATGGCTACACCTTC CASSVSGNNYGYTF
NA NA TRBJ2-1 TRBV27 TGTGCCAGCAGTTTATATCCCCGCGCTGAGCAGTTCTTC CASSLYPRAEQFF
NA NA TRBJ1-1 TRBV9 TGTGCCAGCAGCCCCCTTGACAGCTACACTGAAGCTTTCTTT CASSPLDSYTEAFF
TRBD1 NA TRBJ2-2 TRBV7-9 TGTGCCAGCAGCTTTGGATCAGGGACAGGGGTTACCGGGGAGCTGTTTTTT CASSFGSGTGVTGELFF
NA NA TRBJ1-2 TRBV7-9 TGTGCCAGCAGCTTAGGCTACAGCTATGGCTACACCTTC CASSLGYSYGYTF
TRBD1 NA TRBJ2-1 TRBV29-1 TGCAGCGTTGTCTTGAAGGGGGCATGGGATGAGCAGTTCTTC CSVVLKGAWDEQFF
NA NA TRBJ2-7 TRBV11-2 TGTGCCAGCAGCAAAAAGGGTTTTAGCTCCTACGAGCAGTACTTC CASSKKGFSSYEQYF
NA once TRBJ2-3 TRBV7-9 TGTGCCAGCAGCTGGGAGGACAGCGGCGGGGGAGATACGCAGTATTTT CASSWEDSGGGDTQYF
NA NA TRBJ2-4 TRBV27 TGTGCCAGCGGATTCCCGGGATTGACCAAAAACATTCAGTACTTC CASGFPGLTKNIQYF